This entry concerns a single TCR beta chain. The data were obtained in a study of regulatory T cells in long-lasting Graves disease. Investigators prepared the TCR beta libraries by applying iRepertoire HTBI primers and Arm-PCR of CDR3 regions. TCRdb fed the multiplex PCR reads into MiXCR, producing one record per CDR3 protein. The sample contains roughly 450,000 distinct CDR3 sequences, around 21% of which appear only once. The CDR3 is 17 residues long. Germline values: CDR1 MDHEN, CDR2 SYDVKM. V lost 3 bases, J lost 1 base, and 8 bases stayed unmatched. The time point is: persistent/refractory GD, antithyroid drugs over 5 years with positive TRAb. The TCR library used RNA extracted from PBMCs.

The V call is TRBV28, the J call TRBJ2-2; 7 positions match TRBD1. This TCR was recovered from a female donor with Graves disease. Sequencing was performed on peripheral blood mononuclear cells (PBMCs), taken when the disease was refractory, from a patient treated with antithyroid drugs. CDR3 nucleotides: TGTGCCAGCAGTTTCCCCGAGGACAGGCAGAACACCGGGGAGCTGTTTTTT. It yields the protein CASSFPEDRQNTGELFF. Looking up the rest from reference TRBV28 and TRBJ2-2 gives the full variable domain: DVKVTQSSRYLVKRTGEKVFLECVQDMDHENMFWYRQDPGLGLRLIYFSYDVKMKEKGDIPEGYSVSREKKERFSLILESASTNQTSMYLCASSFPEDRQNTGELFFGEGSRLTVL.